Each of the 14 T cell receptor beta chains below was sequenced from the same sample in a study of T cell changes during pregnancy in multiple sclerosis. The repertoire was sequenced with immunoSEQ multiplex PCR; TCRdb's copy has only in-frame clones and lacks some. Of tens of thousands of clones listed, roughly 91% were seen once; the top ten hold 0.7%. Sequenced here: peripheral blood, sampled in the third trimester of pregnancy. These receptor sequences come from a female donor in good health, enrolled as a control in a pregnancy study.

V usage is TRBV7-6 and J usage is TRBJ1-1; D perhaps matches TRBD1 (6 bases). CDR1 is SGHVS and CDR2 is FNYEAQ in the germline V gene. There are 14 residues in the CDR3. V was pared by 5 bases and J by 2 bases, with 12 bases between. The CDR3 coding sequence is TGTGCCAGCAGCCGAATGACAGGAAACACTGAAGCTTTCTTT. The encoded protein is CASSRMTGNTEAFF.

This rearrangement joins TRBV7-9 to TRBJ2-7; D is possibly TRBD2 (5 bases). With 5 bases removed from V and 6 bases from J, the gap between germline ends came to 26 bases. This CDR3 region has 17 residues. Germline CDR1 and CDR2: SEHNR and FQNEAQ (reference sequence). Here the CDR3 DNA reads TGTGCCAGCAGCCAAGGGAATTTGGGCTACCGGAGGCGCGAGCAGTACTTC. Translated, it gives CASSQGNLGYRRREQYF.

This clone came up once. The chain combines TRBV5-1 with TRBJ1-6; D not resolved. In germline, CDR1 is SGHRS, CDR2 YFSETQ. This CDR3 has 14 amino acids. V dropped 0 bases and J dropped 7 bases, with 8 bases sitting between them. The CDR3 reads CASSLDTVNSPLHF. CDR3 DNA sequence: TGCGCCAGCAGCTTGGACACCGTAAATTCACCCCTCCACTTT.

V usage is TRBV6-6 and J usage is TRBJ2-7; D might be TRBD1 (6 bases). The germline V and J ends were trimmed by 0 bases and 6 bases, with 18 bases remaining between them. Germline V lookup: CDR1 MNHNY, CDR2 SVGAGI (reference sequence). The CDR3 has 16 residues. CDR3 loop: CASSYSSGTNGVEQYF. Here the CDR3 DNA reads TGTGCCAGCAGTTACTCCTCCGGGACAAACGGAGTCGAGCAGTACTTC.

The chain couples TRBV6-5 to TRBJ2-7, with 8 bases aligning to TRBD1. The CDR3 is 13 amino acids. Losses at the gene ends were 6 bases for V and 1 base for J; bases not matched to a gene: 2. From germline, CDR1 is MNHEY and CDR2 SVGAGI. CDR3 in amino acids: CASRRTGSYEQYF. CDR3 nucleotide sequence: TGTGCCAGCAGAAGGACAGGGTCCTACGAGCAGTACTTC.

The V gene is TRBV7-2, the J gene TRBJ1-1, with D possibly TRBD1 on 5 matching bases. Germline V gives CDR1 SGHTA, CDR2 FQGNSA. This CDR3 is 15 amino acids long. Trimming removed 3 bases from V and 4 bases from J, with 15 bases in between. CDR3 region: CASSFSPGEGTEAFF. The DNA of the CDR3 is TGTGCCAGCAGCTTTTCGCCGGGGGAGGGCACTGAAGCTTTCTTT.

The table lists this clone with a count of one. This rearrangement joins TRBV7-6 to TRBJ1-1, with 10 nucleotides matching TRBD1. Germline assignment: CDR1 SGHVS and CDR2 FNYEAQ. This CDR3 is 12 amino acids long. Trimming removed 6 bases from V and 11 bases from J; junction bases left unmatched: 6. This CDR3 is CASSSDRGQAFF. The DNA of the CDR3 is TGTGCCAGCAGTTCCGACAGGGGGCAGGCTTTCTTT. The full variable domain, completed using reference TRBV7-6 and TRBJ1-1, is GAGVSQSPRYKVTKRGQDVALRCDPISGHVSLYWYRQALGQGPEFLTYFNYEAQQDKSGLPNDRFSAERPEGSISTLTIQRTEQRDSAMYRCASSSDRGQAFFGQGTRLTVV.

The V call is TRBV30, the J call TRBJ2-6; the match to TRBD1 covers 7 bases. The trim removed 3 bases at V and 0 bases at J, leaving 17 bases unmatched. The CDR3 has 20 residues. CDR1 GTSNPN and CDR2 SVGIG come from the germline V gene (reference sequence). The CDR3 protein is CAWRVLIRDSPLSGANVLTF. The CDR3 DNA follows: TGTGCCTGGAGGGTATTAATCCGGGACAGCCCTCTCTCTGGGGCCAACGTCCTGACTTTC.

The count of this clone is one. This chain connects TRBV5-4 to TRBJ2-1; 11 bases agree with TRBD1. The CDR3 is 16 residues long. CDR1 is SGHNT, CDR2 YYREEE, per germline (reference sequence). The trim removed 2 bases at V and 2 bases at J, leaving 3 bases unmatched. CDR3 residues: CASSLSGQGAYNEQFF. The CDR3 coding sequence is TGTGCCAGCAGCTTATCGGGACAGGGGGCCTACAATGAGCAGTTCTTC.

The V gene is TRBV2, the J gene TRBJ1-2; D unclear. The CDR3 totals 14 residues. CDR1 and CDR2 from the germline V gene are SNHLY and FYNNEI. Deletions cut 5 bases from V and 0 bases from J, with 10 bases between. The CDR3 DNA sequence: TGTGCCAGCAGTAAGAACCAGGCTAACTATGGCTACACCTTC. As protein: CASSKNQANYGYTF.

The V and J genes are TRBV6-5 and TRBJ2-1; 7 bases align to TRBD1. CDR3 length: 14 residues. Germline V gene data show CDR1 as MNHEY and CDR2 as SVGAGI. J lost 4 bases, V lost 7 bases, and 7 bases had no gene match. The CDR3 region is CASTAGGKYNEQFF. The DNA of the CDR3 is TGTGCCAGCACGGCAGGGGGTAAATACAATGAGCAGTTCTTC.

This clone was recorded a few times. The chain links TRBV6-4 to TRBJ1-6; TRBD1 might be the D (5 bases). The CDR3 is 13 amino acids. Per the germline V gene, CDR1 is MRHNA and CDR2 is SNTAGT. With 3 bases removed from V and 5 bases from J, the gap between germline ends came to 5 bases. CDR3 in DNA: TGTGCCAGCAGTGAGGACAATAATTCACCCCTCCACTTT. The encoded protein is CASSEDNNSPLHF.

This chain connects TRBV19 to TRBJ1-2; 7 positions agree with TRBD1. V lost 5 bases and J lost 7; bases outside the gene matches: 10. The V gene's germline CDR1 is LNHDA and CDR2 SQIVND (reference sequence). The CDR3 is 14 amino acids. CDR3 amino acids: CASSPDRWTFGYTF. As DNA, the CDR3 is TGTGCCAGTAGTCCGGACAGGTGGACCTTTGGCTACACCTTC.

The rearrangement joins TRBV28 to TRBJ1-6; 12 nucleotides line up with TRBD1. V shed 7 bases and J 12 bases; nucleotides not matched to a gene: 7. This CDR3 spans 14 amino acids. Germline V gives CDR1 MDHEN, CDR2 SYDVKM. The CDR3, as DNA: TGTGCCAGCATTCCCGGGACAGGGGGCCTACCCCTCCACTTT. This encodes CASIPGTGGLPLHF.